The 21 T cell receptor beta chains below come from one sample, sequenced in a study of blood T cells in healthy people across ages. The use of a sample-barcoded 5' primer and a J-beta primer mix characterized a second PCR of roughly 7 to 11 cycles. TCRdb reprocessed the 5' RACE reads via MiXCR and lists one record per CDR3 protein. The data contain over 600,000 distinct CDR3 sequences, roughly 56% of them singletons. The specimen was blood. These receptors were taken from a man between 40 and 49 years old in good health.

To note about this clonotype: A much bigger clone sits one base away, suggesting this may be a read error. The CDR3 nucleotides read TGTGCCAGCAGCCGGGGACAGGCAGCCTACGAGCAGTACTTC. Protein: CASSRGQAAYEQYF. This chain links TRBV7-8 with TRBJ2-7; 8 bases match TRBD1. The CDR3 length is 14 residues. The germline V gene has CDR1 SGHVS and CDR2 FQNEAQ. The V segment lost 5 bases and the J segment 2 bases; nucleotides outside the gene matches: 5.

V is TRBV4-1 and J is TRBJ2-4, with D perhaps matching TRBD1 (6 bases). TRBJ2-7 matches the DNA end more closely, so the J call is doubtful. The CDR3 consists of 16 residues. The germline CDR1 and CDR2 sequences are MGHRA and YSYEKL. The CDR3 spells CASSQEPNGDTYEQYF. Here the CDR3 DNA reads TGCGCCAGCAGCCAAGAGCCTAACGGGGACACCTACGAGCAGTACTTC.

DNA for the CDR3: TGTGCCAGCATCCCAGGGGGGGGAACGGGGGAGACCCAGTACTTC. Protein sequence: CASIPGGGTGETQYF. The chain joins TRBV28 to TRBJ2-5, with D tentatively TRBD1 or TRBD2 (7 bases each). Germline V gives CDR1 MDHEN, CDR2 SYDVKM. The CDR3 extends over 15 amino acids. Trimming shortened V by 7 bases and J by 5 bases, and 20 bases separated the two germline ends.

The CDR3 loop reads CSASYPGGEETQYF. The CDR3, as DNA: TGCAGTGCTAGCTATCCCGGGGGTGAGGAGACCCAGTACTTC. The chain combines TRBV20-1 with TRBJ2-5; possible D gene TRBD2, 6 bases. Germline V lookup: CDR1 DFQATT, CDR2 SNEGSKA (reference sequence). The CDR3 runs to 14 residues. The V end was cut by 3 bases, the J end by 5 bases, with 16 bases between.

The CDR3 DNA reads TGTGCCAGCAGCTGGGAAGGGTCGGGCACAGATACGCAGTATTTT. Protein: CASSWEGSGTDTQYF. The V and J genes are TRBV7-3 and TRBJ2-3; D call uncertain. Germline CDR1 and CDR2: SGHTA and FQGTGA. The CDR3 runs to 15 residues. V shed 4 bases and J shed 1 base, with 12 bases lying between them.

The chain joins TRBV5-1 to TRBJ1-1, with 8 bases identical to TRBD1. V lost 2 bases to trimming and J lost 6 bases; unmatched junction nucleotides: 6. The CDR3 covers 14 residues. Germline V gives CDR1 SGHRS, CDR2 YFSETQ. CDR3 loop: CASSFDRGGSEAFF. The CDR3 coding sequence is TGCGCCAGCAGCTTCGACAGGGGAGGGTCTGAAGCTTTCTTT.

V is TRBV27 and J is TRBJ2-1; TRBD1 or TRBD2 may be the D gene (6 bases each). In germline, CDR1 is MNHEY, CDR2 SMNVEV (reference sequence). The V gene lost 5 bases and the J gene lost 4 bases, with 15 bases spanning the gap. The length of the CDR3 is 15 residues. The CDR3 protein is CASSPNGGGYNEQFF. The CDR3 bases are TGTGCCAGCAGTCCTAACGGAGGGGGGTACAATGAGCAGTTCTTC.

V usage is TRBV9 and J usage is TRBJ2-7; 7 bases agree with TRBD1. Germline CDR1 is SGDLS and CDR2 is YYNGEE. The V gene end was trimmed by 4 bases and the J gene end by 5 bases; junction bases not matched to a gene: 9. The CDR3 has 14 residues. CDR3 sequence (DNA): TGTGCCAGCAGCCAGACAGGGCTGAGGAACGAGCAGTACTTC. Its translation: CASSQTGLRNEQYF.

The genes are TRBV4-3 and TRBJ2-3; D unresolved. CDR3 size: 13 residues. Germline CDR1 is LGHNA and CDR2 is YSLEER. V was clipped by 0 bases and J by 8 bases, with 9 bases between them. The CDR3 region has the DNA TGCGCCAGCAGCCAAGATTCGACTTCTACGCAGTATTTT. This translates into CASSQDSTSTQYF.

The chain combines TRBV7-2 with TRBJ1-1; D not resolved. V lost 5 bases and J 4 bases, leaving 11 bases between the germline ends. CDR1 is SGHTA, CDR2 FQGNSA, per germline. The length of the CDR3 is 13 residues. CDR3 in amino acids: CASSHPGSTEAFF. The CDR3, as DNA: TGTGCCAGCAGCCACCCGGGGAGCACTGAAGCTTTCTTT.

The chain combines TRBV28 with TRBJ2-5; D uncertain. The V end lost 7 bases, the J end lost 4 bases, and 10 bases lay between the germline ends. The CDR3 is 12 residues long. CDR1 and CDR2 from the germline V gene are MDHEN and SYDVKM. The CDR3 loop reads CASNSGVETQYF. The CDR3 DNA is TGTGCCAGCAACTCAGGTGTAGAGACCCAGTACTTC.

The CDR3 DNA is TGTGCCAGCAGCCAAGGGGAGGGGACCGGCGCAGATACGCAGTATTTT. It codes for CASSQGEGTGADTQYF. The chain combines TRBV4-2 with TRBJ2-3, with 7 bases lining up with TRBD2. This CDR3 has 16 amino acids. Trimming cost V 1 base and J 4 bases; bases outside gene matches: 8. Germline assignment: CDR1 LGHNA and CDR2 YNFKEQ.

This clonotype occurred a few times. This chain joins TRBV27 and TRBJ1-2, with a weak D call TRBD1 (5 bases). CDR1 and CDR2 (germline): MNHEY, SMNVEV (reference sequence). The length of the CDR3 is 14 residues. Trimming removed 2 bases from V and 5 bases from J, with 12 bases in between. The CDR3 DNA sequence: TGTGCCAGCAGTTTAGGGGGGTTTATGTATGGCTACACCTTC. As protein: CASSLGGFMYGYTF.

V is TRBV9 and J is TRBJ2-1; a possible D gene is TRBD1 (6 bases). V was shortened by 2 bases and J by 4 bases, with 16 bases between the two germline ends. This CDR3 is built from 16 residues. Germline V gene lookup returns CDR1 SGDLS and CDR2 YYNGEE. The CDR3 sequence is CASSVGLLTGYNEQFF. The CDR3, as DNA: TGTGCCAGCAGCGTTGGGCTGCTGACAGGTTACAATGAGCAGTTCTTC.

The gene calls are TRBV12-5 and TRBJ2-6; unclear D gene. Germline CDR1 is LGHNT and CDR2 is FRNRAP. The CDR3 spans 16 residues. The V end was cut by 3 bases, the J end by 0 bases, with 9 bases between. This chain's CDR3 is CASGFPPGSGANVLTF. The CDR3, as DNA: TGTGCTAGTGGTTTTCCACCGGGCTCTGGGGCCAACGTCCTGACTTTC.

This clonotype has a handful of counts. V gene TRBV28 combines with J gene TRBJ2-1; D ambiguous. The CDR3 has 15 amino acids. Germline V gene sequence: CDR1 MDHEN, CDR2 SYDVKM. The V gene lost 2 bases and the J gene lost 4 bases, with 12 bases spanning the gap. The CDR3 spells CASSLAIGNYNEQFF. The CDR3 DNA follows: TGTGCCAGCAGTTTAGCGATTGGTAATTACAATGAGCAGTTCTTC.

The chain uses TRBV25-1 and TRBJ2-3; D gene uncertain. The germline V gene has CDR1 MGHDK and CDR2 SYGVNS. With 7 bases removed from V and 2 bases from J, the gap between germline ends came to 13 bases. This CDR3 contains 14 residues. The chain's CDR3 is CASTPWGLTDTQYF. The CDR3 region has the DNA TGTGCCAGCACCCCGTGGGGTCTCACAGATACGCAGTATTTT. Complete variable domain (other parts from reference TRBV25-1 and TRBJ2-3): EADIYQTPRYLVIGTGKKITLECSQTMGHDKMYWYQQDPGMELHLIHYSYGVNSTEKGDLSSESTVSRIRTEHFPLTLESARPSHTSQYLCASTPWGLTDTQYFGPGTRLTVL.

The chain recombines TRBV7-6 with TRBJ1-6; TRBD1 agrees at 9 bases. With V trimmed by 1 base and J by 9 bases, 4 bases remained unmatched. The CDR3 totals 15 residues. Germline V CDR1 and CDR2: SGHVS, FNYEAQ. As DNA, the CDR3 is TGTGCCAGCAGCTTAGGGACAGGGGCCAGTTCACCCCTCCACTTT. Its translation: CASSLGTGASSPLHF.

In this sample, this clonotype turned up a few times. V and J are TRBV3-1 and TRBJ2-5; perhaps TRBD1 as D (6 bases). V lost 3 bases and J 4 bases, leaving 18 bases between the germline ends. Germline CDR1 and CDR2: LGHDT and YNNKEL (reference sequence). This CDR3 has 16 amino acids. CDR3 in amino acids: CASSHFQQGTRETQYF. CDR3 DNA: TGTGCCAGCAGCCATTTCCAACAGGGTACGCGAGAGACCCAGTACTTC.

V and J are TRBV28 and TRBJ2-4; 10 bases match TRBD1. The CDR3 is 15 residues long. Germline CDR1 reads MDHEN; CDR2 reads SYDVKM. The J segment lost 13 bases and the V segment lost 2 bases, leaving 11 bases of the junction unmatched. This CDR3 reads CASSLAGTGVQKQYF. In DNA, the CDR3 is TGTGCCAGCAGTTTAGCGGGGACAGGGGTCCAAAAGCAGTACTTC.

The V call is TRBV20-1, the J call TRBJ1-5, with D perhaps matching TRBD1 (6 bases). This CDR3 has 16 amino acids. The germline gives CDR1 DFQATT, CDR2 SNEGSKA (reference sequence). V dropped 8 bases and J dropped 0 bases, with 20 bases sitting between them. The CDR3 nucleotides read TGCAGTTCATTACTCCCCGGGACACATAGCAATCAGCCCCAGCATTTT. Protein: CSSLLPGTHSNQPQHF.